What follows are 4 T cell receptor beta chains derived from one specimen sequenced in a study of CD8+ T cells in alopecia areata. Extraction and reverse transcription of RNA yielded cDNA as the sequencing template. Profiled with immunoSEQ multiplex PCR; TCRdb holds only in-frame clones, not every one. This sample has 150,000 to 180,000 clones, with around half found just once. Sequences were derived from CD8+ T cells sorted from blood, sampled at week 0. These receptors originate from a human donor with alopecia areata.

The gene calls are TRBV7-9 and TRBJ2-5; 11 bases align to TRBD1. The J segment lost 5 bases and the V segment lost 5 bases, leaving 4 bases of the junction unmatched. Germline loops: CDR1 SEHNR, CDR2 FQNEAQ (reference sequence). The CDR3 sequence is 14 residues long. CDR3 in amino acids: CASSRTGGGETQYF. CDR3 DNA sequence: TGTGCCAGCAGCCGGACAGGGGGCGGGGAGACCCAGTACTTC.

The J gene is TRBJ1-2, the V gene TRBV30; D uncertain. Germline V gives CDR1 GTSNPN, CDR2 SVGIG (reference sequence). This CDR3 is built from 12 residues. V lost 2 bases, J lost 6 bases, and 10 bases lay in between. The CDR3 DNA reads as TGTGCCTGGAGTCCGGGGTGGGATGGCTACACCTTC. Translating gives CAWSPGWDGYTF. The variable domain in full, with the rest retrieved from reference TRBV30 and TRBJ1-2, is SQTIHQWPATLVQPVGSPLSLECTVEGTSNPNLYWYRQAAGRGLQLLFYSVGIGQISSEVPQNLSASRPQDRQFILSSKKLLLSDSGFYLCAWSPGWDGYTFGSGTRLTVV.

This clone was picked up a small number of times. Distinct nucleotide sequences in the sample also encode this CDR3. This chain links TRBV4-3 with TRBJ2-7, with D perhaps TRBD1 (5 bases). Per germline, CDR1 LGHNA and CDR2 YSLEER. The CDR3 contains 15 residues. Trimming left V 0 bases short and J 4 bases short, with 13 bases between. The CDR3 DNA is TGCGCCAGCAGCCAAGAAGGAACAGGAGTTTACGAGCAGTACTTC. It translates to CASSQEGTGVYEQYF.

The CDR3 DNA follows: TGCGCCAGCAGCCAAGGGACACCTTACAATGAGCAGTTCTTC. Translating gives CASSQGTPYNEQFF. The chain is built from TRBV4-3 and TRBJ2-1, with TRBD1 as a possible D gene (5 bases). Trimming left V 1 base short and J 4 bases short, with 8 bases between. This CDR3 region has 14 residues. CDR1 is LGHNA and CDR2 is YSLEER in the germline V gene.